These 20 T cell receptor beta chains were sequenced from one sample in a study of blood T cell repertoires in COVID-19. Profiled with immunoSEQ multiplex PCR; TCRdb holds only in-frame clones, not every one. The sample shows 70,000 to 100,000 clones, more than 85% of them seen only once. Sequencing was done on a sample of peripheral blood. The receptor source for this set is a man in his 60s with acute or convalescent COVID-19.

This clone was detected once. The V call is TRBV7-2, the J call TRBJ1-3, with unresolved D. CDR1 SGHTA and CDR2 FQGNSA come from the germline V gene. Trimming pared 4 bases from V and 0 bases from J, leaving 4 bases between. The CDR3 covers 13 residues. Here the CDR3 DNA reads TGTGCCAGCAGCTCCTACTCTGGAAACACCATATATTTT. Translated, it gives CASSSYSGNTIYF.

The rearrangement joins TRBV7-9 to TRBJ1-4; D might be TRBD1 (5 bases). The CDR3 contains 14 residues. Trimming took off 6 bases at V and 5 bases at J, with 13 bases between the two ends. CDR1 SEHNR and CDR2 FQNEAQ come from the germline V gene (reference sequence). The CDR3 DNA is TGTGCCAGCAGTAGACAGCTTGTAAATGAAAAACTGTTTTTT. Translated: CASSRQLVNEKLFF.

The rearrangement links TRBV6-2 or TRBV6-3 to TRBJ2-7, with TRBD1 identical over 7 bases. Unmatched junction bases numbered 11, after V lost 6 bases and J lost 3 bases. The germline CDR1 and CDR2 sequences are MNHEY and SVGEGT. The CDR3 extends over 15 amino acids. The CDR3 is CASSHPDRASYEQYF. The CDR3 DNA follows: TGTGCCAGCAGCCACCCCGACAGGGCCAGCTACGAGCAGTACTTC.

The rearrangement uses TRBV24-1 and TRBJ2-1; 12 bases fit TRBD1. The trim removed 4 bases at V and 6 bases at J, leaving 6 bases unmatched. The CDR3 totals 16 residues. The V gene's germline CDR1 is KGHDR and CDR2 SFDVKD. CDR3: CATSDWGQGAGNEQFF. The DNA of the CDR3 is TGTGCCACCAGTGACTGGGGACAGGGGGCAGGCAATGAGCAGTTCTTC.

The chain has TRBV30 and TRBJ2-2; D not certain. This CDR3 spans 12 amino acids. From germline, CDR1 is GTSNPN and CDR2 SVGIG (reference sequence). V lost 2 bases to trimming and J lost 9 bases, with 10 bases between them. The CDR3 coding sequence is TGTGCCTGGAGTTACGGAACTAGGGAGCTGTTTTTT. It codes for CAWSYGTRELFF.

This chain uses TRBV6-2 or TRBV6-3 with TRBJ1-2; D is unresolved. Germline CDR1 reads MNHEY; CDR2 reads SVGEGT. The V end lost 0 bases, the J end lost 8 bases, and 10 bases lay between the germline ends. CDR3 length equals 13 residues. CDR3 sequence reads: CASSYSAETGYTF. The CDR3 DNA reads as TGTGCCAGCAGTTACTCGGCTGAAACGGGCTACACCTTC.

The V and J genes are TRBV5-1 and TRBJ1-1; no firm D call. Trimming took 2 bases from V and 2 from J, leaving 10 bases between them. The CDR3 spans 14 residues. Germline V gene lookup returns CDR1 SGHRS and CDR2 YFSETQ. The CDR3 DNA reads TGCGCCAGCAGCTTAGGCCCAGGCAACACTGAAGCTTTCTTT. Its translation: CASSLGPGNTEAFF.

The chain carries TRBV28 and TRBJ1-4, with TRBD1 as a possible D gene (5 bases). The CDR3 covers 16 residues. Trimming left V 5 bases short and J 5 bases short, with 18 bases between. The germline CDR1 and CDR2 sequences are MDHEN and SYDVKM. DNA of the CDR3: TGTGCCAGCAGTCCGCCCCGCGGGGGGAGAAATGAAAAACTGTTTTTT. Translation: CASSPPRGGRNEKLFF.

V gene TRBV29-1 combines with J gene TRBJ1-1, with no clear D. V was trimmed by 7 bases and J by 0 bases, leaving 9 bases between them. The CDR3 is 12 residues long. Germline V lookup: CDR1 SQVTM, CDR2 ANQGSEA. As DNA, the CDR3 is TGCAGCGCAATAACAGTGAACACTGAAGCTTTCTTT. Translating gives CSAITVNTEAFF.

The chain is built from TRBV27 and TRBJ2-3, with 8 nucleotides matching TRBD2. With V trimmed by 9 bases and J by 0 bases, 5 bases remained unmatched. The CDR3 length is 14 residues. From germline, CDR1 is MNHEY and CDR2 SMNVEV (reference sequence). CDR3: CASGTSRSTDTQYF. CDR3 DNA: TGTGCCAGTGGGACTAGTCGAAGCACAGATACGCAGTATTTT.

The V and J genes are TRBV6-5 and TRBJ1-5; D may be TRBD1 (5 bases). Germline V CDR1 and CDR2: MNHEY, SVGAGI. V was clipped by 4 bases and J by 7 bases, with 11 bases between them. There are 13 residues in the CDR3. For the CDR3, the DNA is TGTGCCAGCAGTTCAGGGCTTGGCCAGCCCCAGCATTTT. It yields the protein CASSSGLGQPQHF.

This chain joins TRBV25-1 and TRBJ2-3; 7 nucleotides align to TRBD2. V lost 6 bases and J lost 4; bases outside the gene matches: 10. From germline, CDR1 is MGHDK and CDR2 SYGVNS. CDR3 size: 15 residues. CDR3 protein: CASRLGGSASDTQYF. The CDR3 DNA reads as TGTGCCAGCAGGTTGGGGGGGTCTGCTTCAGATACGCAGTATTTT.

This clone is a singleton in its sample. The chain has TRBV9 and TRBJ1-3; D might be TRBD1 (5 bases). The CDR3 covers 15 residues. CDR1 and CDR2 from the germline V gene are SGDLS and YYNGEE. Trimming took 0 bases from V and 2 from J, leaving 9 bases between them. CDR3 sequence (DNA): TGTGCCAGCAGCGTAGTGGCAGGGCCTGGAAACACCATATATTTT. The encoded protein is CASSVVAGPGNTIYF.

This clone was detected only a few times. This chain links TRBV3-1 (or the pseudogene TRBV3-2) with TRBJ1-1; D remains unclear. Looked up from germline, CDR1 is LGHDT and CDR2 is YNNKEL (reference sequence). V was shortened by 0 bases and J by 5 bases, with 7 bases between the two germline ends. CDR3 length: 13 amino acids. The CDR3: CASSQDGQTEAFF. DNA for the CDR3: TGTGCCAGCAGCCAAGATGGGCAGACTGAAGCTTTCTTT.

The chain couples TRBV29-1 to TRBJ1-1, with no clear D. The V gene's germline CDR1 is SQVTM and CDR2 ANQGSEA. The V and J ends lost 6 bases and 7 bases respectively, with 15 bases between them. The CDR3 sequence is 12 residues long. CDR3 in DNA: TGCAGCGTCCCAACTGGTCCCGGTGAAGCTTTCTTT. This sequence encodes CSVPTGPGEAFF.

The genes are TRBV27 and TRBJ2-1, with TRBD1 identical over 11 bases. V shed 8 bases, J shed 4 bases, and the junction held 7 bases outside the gene matches. Germline CDR1 is MNHEY and CDR2 is SMNVEV (reference sequence). The CDR3 consists of 15 residues. The chain's CDR3 is CASRPGTGGYNEQFF. CDR3 DNA sequence: TGTGCCAGCCGCCCCGGGACAGGGGGTTACAATGAGCAGTTCTTC.

The gene calls are TRBV12-5 and TRBJ2-1; 7 bases fit TRBD2. Trimming at V came to 0 bases and at J to 8 bases, leaving 16 bases not matched to a gene. Per the germline V gene, CDR1 is LGHNT and CDR2 is FRNRAP. The CDR3 has 18 amino acids. CDR3 DNA sequence: TGTGCTAGTGGTTTGGTACCATTAGGCGGGAGAAGGATCGATGAGCAGTTCTTC. Amino acids: CASGLVPLGGRRIDEQFF.

This clone has a single count. V is TRBV10-2 and J is TRBJ2-7; D may be TRBD2 (5 bases). The CDR3 spans 12 residues. Germline lookup yields CDR1 WSHSY and CDR2 SAAADI. The V gene lost 3 bases and the J gene lost 3 bases, with 6 bases spanning the gap. The CDR3 sequence: CASSDEGYEQYF. The CDR3 nucleotides are TGCGCCAGCAGTGATGAGGGCTACGAGCAGTACTTC.

The chain combines TRBV7-3 with TRBJ2-3; D is perhaps TRBD2 (6 bases). Per the germline V gene, CDR1 is SGHTA and CDR2 is FQGTGA. CDR3 length: 14 amino acids. With 2 bases removed from V and 6 bases from J, the gap between germline ends came to 12 bases. In nucleotides, the CDR3 is TGTGCCAGCAGCTTAGCTAGCGCTGAGGATACGCAGTATTTT. Protein: CASSLASAEDTQYF. Variable domain in full (rest from reference TRBV7-3 and TRBJ2-3): GAGVSQTPSNKVTEKGKYVELRCDPISGHTALYWYRQSLGQGPEFLIYFQGTGAADDSGLPNDRFFAVRPEGSVSTLKIQRTERGDSAVYLCASSLASAEDTQYFGPGTRLTVL.

This clone was counted a single time. The chain uses TRBV12-3 or TRBV12-4 and TRBJ1-2; TRBD1 agrees at 8 bases. This CDR3 region has 13 residues. Trimming at V came to 2 bases and at J to 6 bases, leaving 2 bases not matched to a gene. DNA for the CDR3: TGTGCCAGCAGTTTAAGACAGGGGCATGGCTACACCTTC. Protein: CASSLRQGHGYTF.